Following are 13 T cell receptor beta chains from one sample sequenced in a study of CD8 T cells in Susac syndrome. After extraction with the RNeasy kit, roughly 0.5 to 1 ug of the RNA was reverse transcribed using random hexamers. MiXCR, run by TCRdb on the immunoSEQ multiplex PCR reads, gives a single entry per CDR3 protein. Of about 130,000 distinct CDR3 sequences in the sample, roughly 95% were seen once. The sample consisted of CD4+ T cells from PBMCs. Source of these receptors: a human donor in good health.

The rearrangement links TRBV5-6 to TRBJ1-2; possibly TRBD1 for D (6 bases). V lost 1 base and J 1 base, leaving 14 bases between the germline ends. This CDR3 region has 16 residues. Per germline, CDR1 SGHDT and CDR2 YYEEEE. CDR3 loop: CASSLRAGALNYGYTF. In nucleotides, the CDR3 is TGTGCCAGCAGCTTGCGGGCAGGGGCACTTAACTATGGCTACACCTTC. Full variable domain (remainder filled in from reference TRBV5-6 and TRBJ1-2): DAGVTQSPTHLIKTRGQQVTLRCSPKSGHDTVSWYQQALGQGPQFIFQYYEEEERQRGNFPDRFSGHQFPNYSSELNVNALLLGDSALYLCASSLRAGALNYGYTFGSGTRLTVV.

The rearrangement links TRBV7-9 to TRBJ1-2; D is uncertain. The CDR3 loop spans 14 amino acids. Trimming stripped 7 bases from V and 6 bases from J, with 18 bases between. The V gene's germline CDR1 is SEHNR and CDR2 FQNEAQ (reference sequence). The CDR3 is CASIRGKGMDGYTF. CDR3 nucleotides: TGTGCCAGCATCCGAGGGAAAGGGATGGATGGCTACACCTTC.

This sequence joins TRBV27 and TRBJ1-4; D perhaps matches TRBD1 (6 bases). The CDR3 runs 14 residues. Germline-derived CDR1 and CDR2 are MNHEY and SMNVEV (reference sequence). Deletions cut 3 bases from V and 8 bases from J, with 13 bases between. The CDR3 bases are TGTGCCAGCAGTTTCTACAGGGAGGGGGAAAAACTGTTTTTT. It encodes CASSFYREGEKLFF.

The CDR3 spells CASSNPLRKEQYF. In nucleotides, the CDR3 is TGTGCCAGCAGCAACCCCTTGAGGAAGGAGCAGTACTTC. This chain links TRBV7-2 with TRBJ2-7, with unresolved D. CDR1 is SGHTA and CDR2 is FQGNSA in the germline V gene. This CDR3 has 13 residues. Between the trimmed V and J ends, which lost 5 bases and 7 bases, there was a span of 15 bases.

The chain uses TRBV3-1 and TRBJ1-4; D remains ambiguous. V was shortened by 3 bases and J by 6 bases, with 2 bases between the two germline ends. The CDR3 covers 11 residues. The germline V gene has CDR1 LGHDT and CDR2 YNNKEL (reference sequence). The CDR3 DNA reads as TGTGCCAGCAGCCATTATGAAAAACTGTTTTTT. Translated: CASSHYEKLFF.

This chain connects TRBV5-1 to TRBJ1-5, with TRBD1 matching 8 bases. The CDR3 contains 14 residues. Trimming removed 2 bases from V and 6 bases from J; junction bases left unmatched: 4. Germline values: CDR1 SGHRS, CDR2 YFSETQ. The CDR3 reads CASSFGQGGQPQHF. As DNA, the CDR3 is TGCGCCAGCAGCTTCGGACAGGGAGGTCAGCCCCAGCATTTT.

This chain joins TRBV4-2 and TRBJ2-7; D gene ambiguous. Germline CDR1 and CDR2: LGHNA and YNFKEQ. Trimming took off 0 bases at V and 0 bases at J, with 9 bases between the two ends. There are 15 residues in the CDR3. Here the CDR3 reads CASSQDRRVSYEQYF. As DNA, the CDR3 is TGTGCCAGCAGCCAAGATCGCCGTGTCTCCTACGAGCAGTACTTC.

The CDR3 DNA sequence: TGCGCCAGCAGCTTGGCACTAGGGACAGGAGATACGCAGTATTTT. Translation gives CASSLALGTGDTQYF. The chain links TRBV5-1 to TRBJ2-3; 8 bases align to TRBD1. V lost 0 bases and J lost 5; bases outside the gene matches: 5. The CDR3 consists of 15 residues. Looked up from germline, CDR1 is SGHRS and CDR2 is YFSETQ.

V is TRBV29-1 and J is TRBJ1-1; D is uncertain. Germline V gene lookup returns CDR1 SQVTM and CDR2 ANQGSEA. V shed 2 bases and J shed 1 base, with 5 bases lying between them. This CDR3 is built from 12 residues. CDR3 region: CSVEPRNTEAFF. Here the CDR3 DNA reads TGCAGCGTTGAACCCCGGAACACTGAAGCTTTCTTT.

This chain joins TRBV11-2 and TRBJ2-2, with D tentatively TRBD1 (6 bases). The germline V gene encodes CDR1 SGHAT and CDR2 FQNNGV. Trimming left V 7 bases short and J 5 bases short, with 20 bases between. The CDR3 consists of 16 residues. CDR3 in amino acids: CASIAQGAVGTGELFF. The CDR3 DNA sequence: TGTGCCAGCATCGCACAGGGAGCGGTGGGAACCGGGGAGCTGTTTTTT.

This chain uses TRBV7-2 with TRBJ2-7, with 9 positions matching TRBD2. J gave up 6 bases and V 1 base, and 7 bases lay outside the gene matches. This CDR3 is 15 amino acids long. Germline V gives CDR1 SGHTA, CDR2 FQGNSA. CDR3 bases: TGTGCCAGCAGCTTAGAAGGTAGCGGGAGTTGCGAGCAGTACTTC. Translating it yields CASSLEGSGSCEQYF.

About this clonotype: One end of the junction fails to match germline, which may point to a read error. The CDR3 loop reads CASSSPDVTYEQYF. Here the CDR3 DNA reads TGTGCCAGCTCATCACCGGACGTTACCTACGAGCAGTACTTC. This chain links TRBV18 with TRBJ2-7; unclear D gene. The CDR3 loop spans 14 amino acids. CDR1 is KGHSH and CDR2 is LQKENI in the germline V gene.

The chain links TRBV6-2 or TRBV6-3 to TRBJ2-7; D may be TRBD1 (5 bases). CDR3 length: 16 residues. Germline CDR1 is MNHEY and CDR2 is SVGEGT. Trimming shortened V by 0 bases and J by 1 base, and 13 bases separated the two germline ends. In nucleotides, the CDR3 is TGTGCCAGCAGTTACTCGAGTAGGGGATCTTCCTACGAGCAGTACTTC. It yields the protein CASSYSSRGSSYEQYF.